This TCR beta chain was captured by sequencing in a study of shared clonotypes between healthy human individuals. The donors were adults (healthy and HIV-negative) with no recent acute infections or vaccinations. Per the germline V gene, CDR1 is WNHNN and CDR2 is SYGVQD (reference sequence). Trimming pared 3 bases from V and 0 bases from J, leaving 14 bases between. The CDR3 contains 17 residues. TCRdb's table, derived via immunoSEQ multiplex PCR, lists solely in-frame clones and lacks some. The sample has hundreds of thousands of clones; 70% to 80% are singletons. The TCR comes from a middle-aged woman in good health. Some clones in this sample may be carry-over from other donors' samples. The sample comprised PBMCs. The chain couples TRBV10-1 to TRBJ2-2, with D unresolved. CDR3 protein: CASSESRVLANTGELFF. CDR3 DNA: TGCGCCAGCAGTGAATCCCGTGTGTTAGCGAACACCGGGGAGCTGTTTTTT.